Presented here are 17 T cell receptor beta chains from one specimen sequenced in a study of blood T cell repertoires in COVID-19. TCRdb's table, derived via immunoSEQ multiplex PCR, lists solely in-frame clones and lacks some. This table holds about 110,000 clones, over 75% found once. What was sequenced was peripheral blood. These receptors were obtained from a human donor in a cohort sampled during active COVID-19.

The chain is built from TRBV7-8 and TRBJ2-3; 8 nucleotides agree with TRBD2. The CDR3 totals 15 residues. With 3 bases clipped from V and 1 base from J, the junction kept 3 bases outside the gene matches. Germline V gene sequence: CDR1 SGHVS, CDR2 FQNEAQ. For the CDR3, the DNA is TGTGCCAGCAGCTTTAATAGCGGGGGCACAGATACGCAGTATTTT. Translation: CASSFNSGGTDTQYF.

This chain uses TRBV7-9 with TRBJ2-1; D may be TRBD2 (5 bases). The CDR3 contains 14 residues. The germline V gene has CDR1 SEHNR and CDR2 FQNEAQ (reference sequence). The V end was cut by 3 bases, the J end by 5 bases, with 11 bases between. The CDR3 here is CASSFPGLNNEQFF. The CDR3 region has the DNA TGTGCCAGCAGCTTTCCAGGACTCAACAATGAGCAGTTCTTC.

This rearrangement joins TRBV14 to TRBJ2-4; no reliable D call. This CDR3 comprises 14 residues. Germline V gene lookup returns CDR1 SGHDN and CDR2 FVKESK. Trimming shortened V by 0 bases and J by 9 bases, and 12 bases separated the two germline ends. CDR3 loop: CASSQDRLSGIQYF. The CDR3 region has the DNA TGTGCCAGCAGCCAAGACCGGTTGTCTGGCATTCAGTACTTC.

This clone was observed a handful of times. The gene calls are TRBV5-4 and TRBJ1-5, with a possible D match to TRBD1 (6 bases). The CDR3 runs to 15 residues. Trimming took off 6 bases at V and 3 bases at J, with 16 bases between the two ends. Per germline, CDR1 SGHNT and CDR2 YYREEE (reference sequence). This CDR3 reads CASTLGGGNNQPQHF. For the CDR3, the DNA is TGTGCCAGCACCCTGGGAGGGGGAAACAATCAGCCCCAGCATTTT.

This rearrangement joins TRBV11-2 to TRBJ2-7, with 8 bases lining up with TRBD1. V lost 3 bases, J lost 3 bases, and 7 bases stayed unmatched. This CDR3 contains 15 residues. From germline, CDR1 is SGHAT and CDR2 FQNNGV. CDR3 sequence (DNA): TGTGCCAGCAGCTTCACGACAGGGGAGTACTACGAGCAGTACTTC. Translating gives CASSFTTGEYYEQYF. Based on the CDR3 plus reference TRBV11-2 and TRBJ2-7, the full variable domain is EAGVAQSPRYKIIEKRQSVAFWCNPISGHATLYWYQQILGQGPKLLIQFQNNGVVDDSQLPKDRFSAERLKGVDSTLKIQPAKLEDSAVYLCASSFTTGEYYEQYFGPGTRLTVT.

This chain connects TRBV6-4 to TRBJ1-1; a possible D gene is TRBD1 (6 bases). Germline CDR1 MRHNA, CDR2 SNTAGT. Trimming left V 2 bases short and J 10 bases short, with 11 bases between. The CDR3 sequence is 12 residues long. This chain's CDR3 is CASSDKGGSAFF. For the CDR3, the DNA is TGTGCCAGCAGTGACAAAGGGGGTTCAGCTTTCTTT.

The V gene is TRBV3-1 (or the pseudogene TRBV3-2), the J gene TRBJ2-7; the D gene is possibly TRBD1 (6 bases). V lost 4 bases, J lost 1 base, and 8 bases lay in between. The germline gives CDR1 LGHDT, CDR2 YNNKEL (reference sequence). The CDR3 sequence is 13 residues long. The chain's CDR3 is CASSRTGSYEQYF. The CDR3 region has the DNA TGTGCCAGCAGCCGTACAGGGTCCTACGAGCAGTACTTC.

This clone was counted once. In nucleotides, the CDR3 is TGTGCCAGCAGTGGATCGGGACTAGCGGGAGGCCCCAGGTATACGCAGTATTTT. Amino acids: CASSGSGLAGGPRYTQYF. The chain employs TRBV6-6 and TRBJ2-3, with 15 nucleotides matching TRBD2. Germline V gives CDR1 MNHNY, CDR2 SVGAGI (reference sequence). The J segment lost 7 bases and the V segment lost 5 bases, leaving 13 bases of the junction unmatched. The CDR3 is 18 residues long.

V and J are TRBV5-1 and TRBJ2-3; a possible D gene is TRBD2 (5 bases). Between the trimmed V and J ends, which lost 1 base and 4 bases, there was a span of 13 bases. The CDR3 has 15 amino acids. Germline CDR1 SGHRS, CDR2 YFSETQ. This CDR3 is CASSLLPGVADTQYF. CDR3 DNA: TGCGCCAGCAGCTTGCTCCCCGGGGTAGCAGATACGCAGTATTTT.

The chain combines TRBV25-1 with TRBJ2-7, with D maybe TRBD2 (5 bases). The CDR3 loop spans 16 amino acids. The ends were cut back, 0 bases at V and 0 bases at J, with 12 bases in the middle. CDR1 is MGHDK and CDR2 is SYGVNS in the germline V gene. CDR3 sequence reads: CASSEYAGGDSYEQYF. The CDR3 DNA sequence: TGTGCCAGCAGTGAATATGCAGGAGGTGACTCCTACGAGCAGTACTTC.

This clone has more than one count but fewer than ten. This chain connects TRBV11-2 to TRBJ1-2; 8 bases fit TRBD1. This CDR3 spans 15 amino acids. Germline V gives CDR1 SGHAT, CDR2 FQNNGV. Unmatched junction bases numbered 8, after V lost 5 bases and J lost 3 bases. CDR3: CASSTGQADYYGYTF. The CDR3 DNA follows: TGTGCCAGCAGCACGGGACAGGCGGACTACTATGGCTACACCTTC.

V usage is TRBV3-1 (or the pseudogene TRBV3-2) and J usage is TRBJ2-7; 9 nucleotides match TRBD2. CDR1 is LGHDT and CDR2 is YNNKEL in the germline V gene (reference sequence). V was clipped by 6 bases and J by 6 bases; unmatched bases: 12. The CDR3 has 15 residues. Here the CDR3 reads CASSPWVAGAGEQYF. For the CDR3, the DNA is TGTGCCAGCAGTCCCTGGGTAGCGGGGGCGGGCGAGCAGTACTTC.

CDR3 residues: CASSVGTGAAGELFF. DNA of the CDR3: TGTGCCAGCAGCGTAGGGACAGGGGCGGCCGGGGAGCTGTTTTTT. The chain joins TRBV9 to TRBJ2-2; 9 positions match TRBD1. The trim removed 0 bases at V and 6 bases at J, leaving 3 bases unmatched. Germline V gene lookup returns CDR1 SGDLS and CDR2 YYNGEE. This CDR3 is built from 15 residues. The full variable domain, completed using reference TRBV9 and TRBJ2-2, is DSGVTQTPKHLITATGQRVTLRCSPRSGDLSVYWYQQSLDQGLQFLIQYYNGEERAKGNILERFSAQQFPDLHSELNLSSLELGDSALYFCASSVGTGAAGELFFGEGSRLTVL.

This chain uses TRBV7-4 with TRBJ1-2; D is perhaps TRBD1 (6 bases). The V gene lost 1 base and the J gene lost 2 bases, with 32 bases spanning the gap. CDR1 and CDR2 (germline): SGHVT, SQSDAQ. This CDR3 has 22 amino acids. This CDR3 reads CASSLGGAAGASLEARNYGYTF. As DNA, the CDR3 is TGTGCCAGCAGCTTAGGAGGGGCAGCAGGGGCCTCTTTGGAGGCTCGAAACTATGGCTACACCTTC.

The chain employs TRBV6-5 and TRBJ1-6; D not certain. The CDR3 has 16 amino acids. CDR1 and CDR2 from the germline V gene are MNHEY and SVGAGI. The germline V and J ends were trimmed by 0 bases and 4 bases, with 10 bases remaining between them. CDR3 sequence (DNA): TGTGCCAGCAGTTACTCGAGGGTAGGATATAATTCACCCCTCCACTTT. Protein sequence: CASSYSRVGYNSPLHF.

The rearrangement uses TRBV5-4 and TRBJ2-3, with a possible D match to TRBD2 (6 bases). Germline CDR1 is SGHNT and CDR2 is YYREEE (reference sequence). The CDR3 is 15 residues long. Trimming took off 0 bases at V and 7 bases at J, with 15 bases between the two ends. The CDR3 is CASSLAGGGRNTQYF. The CDR3 nucleotides read TGTGCCAGCAGCTTGGCCGGGGGTGGTAGAAATACGCAGTATTTT.

This clone was picked up one time. V usage is TRBV7-9 and J usage is TRBJ2-5; D gene uncertain. Germline values: CDR1 SEHNR, CDR2 FQNEAQ (reference sequence). This CDR3 has 11 residues. The V end was cut by 5 bases, the J end by 5 bases, with 6 bases between. DNA of the CDR3: TGTGCCAGCAGCCTCCCGGAGACCCAGTACTTC. Protein: CASSLPETQYF. Full variable domain (outside the CDR3, taken from reference TRBV7-9 and TRBJ2-5): DTGVSQNPRHKITKRGQNVTFRCDPISEHNRLYWYRQTLGQGPEFLTYFQNEAQLEKSRLLSDRFSAERPKGSFSTLEIQRTEQGDSAMYLCASSLPETQYFGPGTRLLVL.